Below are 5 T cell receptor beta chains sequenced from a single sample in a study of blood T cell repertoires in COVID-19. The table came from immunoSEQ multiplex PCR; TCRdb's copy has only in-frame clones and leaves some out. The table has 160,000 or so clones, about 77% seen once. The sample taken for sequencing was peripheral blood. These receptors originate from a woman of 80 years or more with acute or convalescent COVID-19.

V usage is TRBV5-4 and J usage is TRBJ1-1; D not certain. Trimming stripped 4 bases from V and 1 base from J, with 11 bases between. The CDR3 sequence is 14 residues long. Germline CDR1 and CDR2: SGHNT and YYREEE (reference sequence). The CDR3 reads CASSPRERNTEAFF. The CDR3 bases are TGTGCCAGCAGCCCCCGGGAGAGGAACACTGAAGCTTTCTTT.

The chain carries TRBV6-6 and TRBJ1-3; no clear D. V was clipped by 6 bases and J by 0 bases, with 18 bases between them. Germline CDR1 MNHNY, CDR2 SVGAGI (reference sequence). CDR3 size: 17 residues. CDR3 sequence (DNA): TGTGCCAGCAGCCGACTCGTGGCAGGCCTCTCTGGAAACACCATATATTTT. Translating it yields CASSRLVAGLSGNTIYF.

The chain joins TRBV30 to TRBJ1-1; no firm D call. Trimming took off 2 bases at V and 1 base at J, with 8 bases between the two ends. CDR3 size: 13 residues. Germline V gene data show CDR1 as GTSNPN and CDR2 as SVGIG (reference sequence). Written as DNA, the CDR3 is TGTGCCTGGAGTAGATCCAGGAACACTGAAGCTTTCTTT. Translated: CAWSRSRNTEAFF.

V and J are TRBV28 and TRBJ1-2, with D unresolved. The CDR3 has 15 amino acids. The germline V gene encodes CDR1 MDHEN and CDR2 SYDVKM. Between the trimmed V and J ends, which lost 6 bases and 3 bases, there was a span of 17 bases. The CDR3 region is CASSSPVGVDYGYTF. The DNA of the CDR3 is TGTGCCAGCAGCTCTCCTGTCGGGGTGGACTATGGCTACACCTTC.

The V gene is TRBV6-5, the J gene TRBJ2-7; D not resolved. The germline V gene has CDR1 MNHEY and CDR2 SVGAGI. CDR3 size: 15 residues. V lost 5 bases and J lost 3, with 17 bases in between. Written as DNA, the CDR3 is TGTGCCAGCAGTCCCCGGGTCTCGGAGAACTACGAGCAGTACTTC. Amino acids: CASSPRVSENYEQYF.